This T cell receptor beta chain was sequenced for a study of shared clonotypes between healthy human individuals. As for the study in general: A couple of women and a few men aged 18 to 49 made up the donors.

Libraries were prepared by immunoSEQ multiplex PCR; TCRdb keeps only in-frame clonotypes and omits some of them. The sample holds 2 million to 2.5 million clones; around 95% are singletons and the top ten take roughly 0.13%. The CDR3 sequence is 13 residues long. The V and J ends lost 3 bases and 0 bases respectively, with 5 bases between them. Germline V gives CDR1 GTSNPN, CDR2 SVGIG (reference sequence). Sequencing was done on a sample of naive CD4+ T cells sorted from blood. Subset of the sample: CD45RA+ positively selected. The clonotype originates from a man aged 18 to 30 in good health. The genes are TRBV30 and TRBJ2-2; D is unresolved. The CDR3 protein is CAWSETNTGELFF. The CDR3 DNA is TGTGCCTGGAGCGAGACGAACACCGGGGAGCTGTTTTTT.